This T cell receptor beta chain stems from a study of cytomegalovirus exposure and HLA in healthy donors. The study sampled nominally healthy donors, though unrecorded immune exposures were likely. A multiplex PCR was run with 60 Vbeta primers and 13 Jbeta primers. Produced via immunoSEQ multiplex PCR; TCRdb's table is partial and in-frame only. Among approximately 100,000 clones listed, around 85% were seen once. CDR1 is SQVTM and CDR2 is ANQGSEA in the germline V gene. V lost 7 bases to trimming and J lost 4 bases, with 7 bases between them. The CDR3 covers 11 residues. The chain has TRBV29-1 and TRBJ2-2; D unresolved. Specimen: PBMCs. The sequence came from a man in his thirties or forties in good health and CMV-seronegative. CDR3 DNA: TGCAGCGCCCGAGCCACCGGGGAGCTGTTTTTT. This encodes CSARATGELFF.